This is a list of T cell receptor beta chains from one sample in a study of blood T cell repertoires in COVID-19. The method was immunoSEQ multiplex PCR; TCRdb's version includes in-frame clones alone and lacks a portion of them. The sample includes almost 500,000 clones, roughly nine tenths of them seen just once. Sequences were obtained from PBMCs or T cells enriched from blood (not recorded which). These receptors all come from a woman aged 55-70 years who had recovered from COVID-19. CDR3s include the opening cysteine and the closing phenylalanine or tryptophan. A D gene is named only where the DNA matches it firmly. Not every row has a clone size; where given, it reads once, few, many or a size class.

abundance,v_gene,d_gene,j_gene,CDR3nt,CDR3aa
NA,TRBV5-1,TRBD2,TRBJ2-5,TGCGCCAGCAGCAAAAAACTAGCGGGGCAAGAGACCCAGTACTTC,CASSKKLAGQETQYF
NA,TRBV7-9,NA,TRBJ1-3,TGTGCCAGCAGTTCCACCCACCGGGACACAGGAAACACCATATATTTT,CASSSTHRDTGNTIYF
NA,TRBV6-7,NA,TRBJ1-1,TGTGCCAGCAGTTACTCGGGGGCCACTGAAGCTTTCTTT,CASSYSGATEAFF
NA,TRBV6-5,NA,TRBJ2-7,TGTGCCAGCACCCAAACCGGGACTGGTTCCTACGAGCAGTACTTC,CASTQTGTGSYEQYF
few,TRBV5-8,NA,TRBJ2-2,TGTGCCAGCAGCGTCGGGGTGAACACCGGGGAGCTGTTTTTT,CASSVGVNTGELFF
few,TRBV29-1,NA,TRBJ1-2,TGCAGCGTTGAAGATGCGGCAGCCCCTAACTATGGCTACACCTTC,CSVEDAAAPNYGYTF
NA,TRBV6-1,TRBD1,TRBJ1-5,TGTGCCAGCAGTGACAGGGGGTATGACCAGCCCCAGCATTTT,CASSDRGYDQPQHF
NA,TRBV24-1,TRBD1,TRBJ1-2,TGTGCCACCAGTGATTCGGGACAGGGAATTGGCTACACCTTC,CATSDSGQGIGYTF
NA,TRBV10-1,TRBD2,TRBJ2-5,TGCGCCAGCAGTGAGTCGGGACTAGCTTTGGAGACCCAGTACTTC,CASSESGLALETQYF
NA,TRBV5-1,NA,TRBJ1-2,TGCGCCAGCAGCTTGGAGAGGGGGAGAGACTATGGCTACACCTTC,CASSLERGRDYGYTF
NA,TRBV11-2,TRBD1,TRBJ1-4,TGTGCCAGCAGCAACTACAGGGGGAGGAGTGAAAAACTGTTTTTT,CASSNYRGRSEKLFF
NA,TRBV4-1,NA,TRBJ2-1,TGCGCCAGCAGTCTCACCGTCACAGGGCCTTTAGGTGAGCAGTTCTTC,CASSLTVTGPLGEQFF
NA,TRBV12-3/TRBV12-4,NA,TRBJ1-1,TGTGCCAGCAGTTTAGTTTTTAATGAAGCTTTCTTT,CASSLVFNEAFF
NA,TRBV27,NA,TRBJ1-5,TGTGCCAGCAGTTTATCGGGGAGGGGAGGTCAGCCCCAGCATTTT,CASSLSGRGGQPQHF
NA,TRBV5-4,TRBD2,TRBJ2-1,TGTGCCAGCAGCCCAGGGGGTAGCGGGGGGGCCAATGAGCAGTTCTTC,CASSPGGSGGANEQFF
NA,TRBV27,NA,TRBJ1-5,TGTGCCAGCATTATTAGTCAGCCCCAGCATTTT,CASIISQPQHF
once,TRBV7-2,TRBD1,TRBJ2-3,TGTGCCAGCAGCTCCTATCTACAGGGGACAGATACGCAGTATTTT,CASSSYLQGTDTQYF
NA,TRBV14,NA,TRBJ2-5,TGTGCCAGCAGCCCCCGGGTGAGACAAGAGACCCAGTACTTC,CASSPRVRQETQYF
NA,TRBV24-1,TRBD2,TRBJ2-1,TGTGCCACCAGTGATACCCGTCGGGGGGGCTACAATGAGCAGTTCTTC,CATSDTRRGGYNEQFF
NA,TRBV24-1,TRBD2,TRBJ2-1,TGTGCCACCAGTGATCGACTAGCGGGGGCCTACAATGAGCAGTTCTTC,CATSDRLAGAYNEQFF
NA,TRBV5-8,NA,TRBJ1-1,TGTGCCAGCAACCTAAGAGGGGGGGGGTTTATTGAAGCTTTCTTT,CASNLRGGGFIEAFF
NA,TRBV5-1,TRBD1,TRBJ1-2,TGCGCCAGCAGCTTAACAGGGGCCTATGGCTACACCTTC,CASSLTGAYGYTF
NA,TRBV3-1/TRBV3-2,TRBD2,TRBJ2-2,TGTGCCAGCAGCCAAGAGGGACTAGCGGGGGCCCTAACCGGGGAGCTGTTTTTT,CASSQEGLAGALTGELFF
NA,TRBV6-5,TRBD1,TRBJ2-2,TGTGCCGGCAGTAGGACAGGGTCACACACCGGGGAGCTGTTTTTT,CAGSRTGSHTGELFF
few,TRBV6-1,TRBD1,TRBJ1-3,TGTGCCAGCAGTGATGATCCAGGGGGCTCGATTGGAAACACCATATATTTT,CASSDDPGGSIGNTIYF
NA,TRBV19,NA,TRBJ1-6,TGTGCCAGTAGTGGGGAGGGCTCCTATAATTCACCCCTCCACTTT,CASSGEGSYNSPLHF
NA,TRBV6-1,NA,TRBJ1-2,TGTGCCAGCAGTGAAGCGCAGGTTTTCTATGGCTACACCTTC,CASSEAQVFYGYTF
NA,TRBV5-1,TRBD1,TRBJ2-5,TGCGCCAGCAGCTTACAGGGGATCCCTCAAGAGACCCAGTACTTC,CASSLQGIPQETQYF
NA,TRBV10-2,TRBD1,TRBJ1-3,TGCGCCAGCAGTCGAGCCGCCGGGACAGGGGTGATGGACACCATATATTTT,CASSRAAGTGVMDTIYF
NA,TRBV9,NA,TRBJ1-5,TGTGCCAGCAGCGTAGCGGGCAATCAGCCCCAGCATTTT,CASSVAGNQPQHF
NA,TRBV7-2,NA,TRBJ2-5,TGTGCCAGCAGCTCCGGGGGTCAAGAGACCCAGTACTTC,CASSSGGQETQYF
NA,TRBV7-9,NA,TRBJ1-2,TGTGCCAGCAGCTTAGATCCCCAAAGCCGGGGCTATGGCTACACCTTC,CASSLDPQSRGYGYTF
NA,TRBV5-1,TRBD1,TRBJ2-7,TGCGCCAGCAGCCAAATGACAGGGACGTACTACGAGCAGTACTTC,CASSQMTGTYYEQYF
NA,TRBV5-1,NA,TRBJ2-7,TGCGCCAGCAGCTCCCTGTACGGTCTGGAGCAGTACTTC,CASSSLYGLEQYF
NA,TRBV19,NA,TRBJ2-3,TGTGCCAGTTGGGCGAATGGGCCAGATACGCAGTATTTT,CASWANGPDTQYF
NA,TRBV12-5,NA,TRBJ1-2,TGTGCTAGTGCCGAGTTTAACTATGGCTACACCTTC,CASAEFNYGYTF
NA,TRBV6-1,NA,TRBJ1-2,TGTGCCAGCAGTGAATTAACAGGGACCTATGGCTACACCTTC,CASSELTGTYGYTF
NA,TRBV19,NA,TRBJ2-3,TGTGCCAGTAGCGAACGGACTTACACAGATACGCAGTATTTT,CASSERTYTDTQYF
NA,TRBV28,NA,TRBJ2-5,TGTGCCAGCAGTCTAGACTTAAAAGAGACCCAGTACTTC,CASSLDLKETQYF
NA,TRBV7-9,TRBD1,TRBJ1-2,TGTGCCAGCAGCTCGGGACAGGGAACCTATGGCTACACCTTC,CASSSGQGTYGYTF
NA,TRBV7-2,TRBD1,TRBJ2-5,TGTGCCAGCAGCTCAACAGGGGGCCAAGAGACCCAGTACTTC,CASSSTGGQETQYF
NA,TRBV12-5,TRBD1,TRBJ1-2,TGTGCTAGTGGCAGGGACAGGGAATCTGGCTACACCTTC,CASGRDRESGYTF
NA,TRBV19,NA,TRBJ2-2,TGTGCCAGTAGTATACCGGGGATCGGGGAGCTGTTTTTT,CASSIPGIGELFF
NA,TRBV18,NA,TRBJ1-1,TGTGCCAGCTCACCAGCCTATTACGGGGAAAGGACTGAAGCTTTCTTT,CASSPAYYGERTEAFF
NA,TRBV16,NA,TRBJ2-7,TGTGCCAGCAGCCAAAGTATGGGGCTTTTCTACGAGCAGTACTTC,CASSQSMGLFYEQYF
NA,TRBV30,TRBD1,TRBJ1-2,TGTGCCTGGAGTCGCCCCGGGGACAGGGGTTATGGCTACACCTTC,CAWSRPGDRGYGYTF
NA,TRBV5-1,NA,TRBJ1-6,TGCGCCAGCAGCTTGGCGCAGGGTGGTTCACCCCTCCACTTT,CASSLAQGGSPLHF
once,TRBV5-6,NA,TRBJ1-2,TGTGCCAGCAGCCGGCGAGGTGGGGGCCAGATCTATGGCTACACCTTC,CASSRRGGGQIYGYTF
few,TRBV19,NA,TRBJ1-2,TGTGCCAGTAGTATCGGAGGGTTTGGCTACACCTTC,CASSIGGFGYTF
NA,TRBV2,NA,TRBJ2-1,TGTGCCAGCACCGCCGGGTCCCTCTCCTACAATGAGCAGTTCTTC,CASTAGSLSYNEQFF
NA,TRBV15,NA,TRBJ2-4,TGTGCCACCAGCCAGGATTACATTCAGTACTTC,CATSQDYIQYF
NA,TRBV11-2,NA,TRBJ1-3,TGTGCCAGCAGCTTATGGGAGGGGCGAGGAAACACCATATATTTT,CASSLWEGRGNTIYF
NA,TRBV28,TRBD1,TRBJ1-2,TGTGCCAGCAGTAAACAGGGGCGTTGGAAGGGCTACACCTTC,CASSKQGRWKGYTF
NA,TRBV19,NA,TRBJ1-6,TGTGCCAGTAGGCAGTTCGCGGGATATAATTCACCCCTCCACTTT,CASRQFAGYNSPLHF
NA,TRBV10-3,TRBD2,TRBJ2-5,TGTGCCGCCCGACCGGGACTAGCTTTCTGGGAGACCCAGTACTTC,CAARPGLAFWETQYF
NA,TRBV7-8,NA,TRBJ2-2,TGTGCCAGCAGCCCCCTAGGGAGCAAGAACACCGGGGAGCTGTTTTTT,CASSPLGSKNTGELFF
NA,TRBV12-2,NA,TRBJ2-7,TGTGCAAGTCCCACCGACAGGTCCTACGAGCAGTACTTC,CASPTDRSYEQYF
NA,TRBV9,NA,TRBJ2-1,TGTGCCAGCAGCGTAGGGCAGGGCAGGTACAATGAGCAGTTCTTC,CASSVGQGRYNEQFF